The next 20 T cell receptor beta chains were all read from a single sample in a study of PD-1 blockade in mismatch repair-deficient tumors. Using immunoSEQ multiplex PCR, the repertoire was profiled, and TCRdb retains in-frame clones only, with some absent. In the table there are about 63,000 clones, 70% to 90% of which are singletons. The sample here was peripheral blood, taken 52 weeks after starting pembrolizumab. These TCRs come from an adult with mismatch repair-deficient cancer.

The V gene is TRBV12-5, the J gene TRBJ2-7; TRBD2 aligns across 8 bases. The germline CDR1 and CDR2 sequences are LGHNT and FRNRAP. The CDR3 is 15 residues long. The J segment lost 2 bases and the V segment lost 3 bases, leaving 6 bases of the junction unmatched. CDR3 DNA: TGTGCTAGTGGTTTTGCCACTAGCGGTCCCTACGAGCAGTACTTC. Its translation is CASGFATSGPYEQYF.

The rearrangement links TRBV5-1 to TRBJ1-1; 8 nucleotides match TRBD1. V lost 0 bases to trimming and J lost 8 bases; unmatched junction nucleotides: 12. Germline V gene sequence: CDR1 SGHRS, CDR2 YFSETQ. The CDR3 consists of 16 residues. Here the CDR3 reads CASSLASGQALGEAFF. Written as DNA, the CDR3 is TGCGCCAGCAGCTTGGCCTCGGGACAGGCCTTGGGGGAAGCTTTCTTT.

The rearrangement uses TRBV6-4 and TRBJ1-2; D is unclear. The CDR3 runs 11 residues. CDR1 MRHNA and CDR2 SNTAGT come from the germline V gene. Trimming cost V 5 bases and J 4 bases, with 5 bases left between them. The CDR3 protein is CASSRIYGYTF. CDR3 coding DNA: TGTGCCAGCAGTCGAATCTATGGCTACACCTTC.

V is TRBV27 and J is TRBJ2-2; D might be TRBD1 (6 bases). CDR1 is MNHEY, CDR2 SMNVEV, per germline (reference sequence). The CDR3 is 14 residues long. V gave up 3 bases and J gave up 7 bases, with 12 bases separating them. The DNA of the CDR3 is TGTGCCAGCAGTTTTGTGGGGGCGGGCGGGGAGCTGTTTTTT. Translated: CASSFVGAGGELFF.

The CDR3 is CASSPTRTSAYNEQFF. The DNA for the CDR3 is TGTGCCAGCAGCCCGACCCGTACTAGCGCTTACAATGAGCAGTTCTTC. The V call is TRBV5-6, the J call TRBJ2-1, with TRBD2 identical over 7 bases. V lost 4 bases, J lost 4 bases, and 11 bases stayed unmatched. The CDR3 is 16 residues long. The V gene's germline CDR1 is SGHDT and CDR2 YYEEEE.

In DNA, the CDR3 is TGTGCCAGCAGCCACATGCGGGACTACAAAGACCTCACCGGGGAGCTGTTTTTT. Amino acids: CASSHMRDYKDLTGELFF. This sequence joins TRBV7-2 and TRBJ2-2; TRBD2 agrees at 7 bases. Looked up from germline, CDR1 is SGHTA and CDR2 is FQGNSA. The CDR3 is 18 amino acids. Trimming removed 5 bases from V and 4 bases from J; junction bases left unmatched: 16.

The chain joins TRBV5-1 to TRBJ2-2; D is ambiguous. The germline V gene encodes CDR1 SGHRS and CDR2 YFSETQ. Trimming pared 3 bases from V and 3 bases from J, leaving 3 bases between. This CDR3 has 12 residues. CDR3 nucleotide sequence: TGCGCCAGCAGCTCCCACACCGGGGAGCTGTTTTTT. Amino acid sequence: CASSSHTGELFF.

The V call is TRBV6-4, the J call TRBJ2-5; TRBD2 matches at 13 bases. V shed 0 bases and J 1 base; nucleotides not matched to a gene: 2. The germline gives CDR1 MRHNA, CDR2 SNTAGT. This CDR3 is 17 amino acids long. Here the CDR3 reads CASSDSGLAGVQETQYF. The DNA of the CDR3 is TGTGCCAGCAGTGACTCCGGACTAGCGGGAGTCCAAGAGACCCAGTACTTC.

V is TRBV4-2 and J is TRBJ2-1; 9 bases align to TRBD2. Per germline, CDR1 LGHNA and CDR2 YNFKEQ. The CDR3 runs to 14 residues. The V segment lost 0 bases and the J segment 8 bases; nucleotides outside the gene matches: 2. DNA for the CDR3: TGTGCCAGCAGCCAAGATAGCGGGAGTGATGAGCAGTTCTTC. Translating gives CASSQDSGSDEQFF.

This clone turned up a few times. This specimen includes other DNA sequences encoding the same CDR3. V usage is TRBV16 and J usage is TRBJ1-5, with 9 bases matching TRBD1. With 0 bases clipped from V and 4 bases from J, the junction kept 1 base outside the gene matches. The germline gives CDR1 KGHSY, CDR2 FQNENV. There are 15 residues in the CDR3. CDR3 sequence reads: CASSQSGQGNQPQHF. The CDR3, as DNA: TGTGCCAGCAGCCAATCGGGACAGGGAAATCAGCCCCAGCATTTT. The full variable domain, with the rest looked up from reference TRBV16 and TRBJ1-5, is GEEVAQTPKHLVRGEGQKAKLYCAPIKGHSYVFWYQQVLKNEFKFLISFQNENVFDETGMPKERFSAKCLPNSPCSLEIQATKLEDSAVYFCASSQSGQGNQPQHFGDGTRLSIL.

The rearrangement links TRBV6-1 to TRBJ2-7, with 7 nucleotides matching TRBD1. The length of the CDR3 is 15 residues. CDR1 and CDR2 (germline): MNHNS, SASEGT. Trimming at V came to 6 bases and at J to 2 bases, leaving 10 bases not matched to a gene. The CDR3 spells CASSRAGQDAYEQYF. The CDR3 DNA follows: TGTGCCAGCAGCCGGGCAGGACAGGATGCCTACGAGCAGTACTTC.

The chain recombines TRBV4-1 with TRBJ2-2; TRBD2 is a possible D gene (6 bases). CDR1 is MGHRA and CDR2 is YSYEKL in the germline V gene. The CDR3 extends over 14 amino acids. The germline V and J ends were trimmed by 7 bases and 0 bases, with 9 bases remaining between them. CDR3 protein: CASTGGSNTGELFF. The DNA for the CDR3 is TGCGCCAGCACCGGGGGATCGAACACCGGGGAGCTGTTTTTT.

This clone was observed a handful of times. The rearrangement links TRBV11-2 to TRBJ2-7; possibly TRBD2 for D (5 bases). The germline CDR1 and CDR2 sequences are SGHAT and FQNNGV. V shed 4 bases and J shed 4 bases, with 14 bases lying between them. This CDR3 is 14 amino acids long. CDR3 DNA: TGTGCCAGCAGCTCCCTACTAGGCTGGTACGAGCAGTACTTC. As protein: CASSSLLGWYEQYF.

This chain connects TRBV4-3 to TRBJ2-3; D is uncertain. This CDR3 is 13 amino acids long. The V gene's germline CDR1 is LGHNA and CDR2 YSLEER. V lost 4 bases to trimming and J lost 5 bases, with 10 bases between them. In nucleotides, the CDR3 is TGCGCCAGCAGCCGCCAAAACAGAGATACGCAGTATTTT. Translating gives CASSRQNRDTQYF.

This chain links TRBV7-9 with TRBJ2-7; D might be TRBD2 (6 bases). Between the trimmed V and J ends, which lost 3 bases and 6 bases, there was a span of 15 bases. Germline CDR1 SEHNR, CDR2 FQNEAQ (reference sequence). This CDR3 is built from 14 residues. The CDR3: CASSFGGILGEQYF. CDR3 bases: TGTGCCAGCAGCTTTGGGGGGATTTTGGGCGAGCAGTACTTC.

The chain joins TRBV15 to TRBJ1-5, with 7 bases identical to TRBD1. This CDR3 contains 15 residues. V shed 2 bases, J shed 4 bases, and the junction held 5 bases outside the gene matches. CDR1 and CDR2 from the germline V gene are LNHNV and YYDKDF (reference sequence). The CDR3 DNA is TGTGCCACCAGCAGAACCGGGACAGATAATCAGCCCCAGCATTTT. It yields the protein CATSRTGTDNQPQHF.

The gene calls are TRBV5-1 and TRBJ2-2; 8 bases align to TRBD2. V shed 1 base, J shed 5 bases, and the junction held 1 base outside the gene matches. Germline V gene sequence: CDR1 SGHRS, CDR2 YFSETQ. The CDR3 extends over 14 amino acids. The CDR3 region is CASSLRGGTGELFF. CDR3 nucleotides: TGCGCCAGCAGCTTGCGGGGGGGAACCGGGGAGCTGTTTTTT.

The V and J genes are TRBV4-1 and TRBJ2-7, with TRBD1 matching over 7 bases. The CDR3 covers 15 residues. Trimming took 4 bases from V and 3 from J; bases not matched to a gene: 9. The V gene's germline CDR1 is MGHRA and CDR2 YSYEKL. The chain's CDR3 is CASSPSAGTDYEQYF. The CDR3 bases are TGCGCCAGCAGCCCCTCGGCCGGGACAGACTACGAGCAGTACTTC.

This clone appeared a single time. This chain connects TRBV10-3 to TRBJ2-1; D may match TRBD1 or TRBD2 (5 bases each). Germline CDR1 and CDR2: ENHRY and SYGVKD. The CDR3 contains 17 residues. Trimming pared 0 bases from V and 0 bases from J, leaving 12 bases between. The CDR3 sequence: CAISESRAGSSYNEQFF. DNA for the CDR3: TGTGCCATCAGTGAGTCGAGGGCAGGGAGCTCCTACAATGAGCAGTTCTTC.

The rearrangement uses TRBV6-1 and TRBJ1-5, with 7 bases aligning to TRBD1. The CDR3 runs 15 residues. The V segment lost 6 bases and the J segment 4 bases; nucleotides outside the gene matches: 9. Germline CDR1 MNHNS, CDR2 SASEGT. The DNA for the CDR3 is TGTGCCAGCAGCCACAGGGGTTCAGTGAATCAGCCCCAGCATTTT. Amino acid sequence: CASSHRGSVNQPQHF.